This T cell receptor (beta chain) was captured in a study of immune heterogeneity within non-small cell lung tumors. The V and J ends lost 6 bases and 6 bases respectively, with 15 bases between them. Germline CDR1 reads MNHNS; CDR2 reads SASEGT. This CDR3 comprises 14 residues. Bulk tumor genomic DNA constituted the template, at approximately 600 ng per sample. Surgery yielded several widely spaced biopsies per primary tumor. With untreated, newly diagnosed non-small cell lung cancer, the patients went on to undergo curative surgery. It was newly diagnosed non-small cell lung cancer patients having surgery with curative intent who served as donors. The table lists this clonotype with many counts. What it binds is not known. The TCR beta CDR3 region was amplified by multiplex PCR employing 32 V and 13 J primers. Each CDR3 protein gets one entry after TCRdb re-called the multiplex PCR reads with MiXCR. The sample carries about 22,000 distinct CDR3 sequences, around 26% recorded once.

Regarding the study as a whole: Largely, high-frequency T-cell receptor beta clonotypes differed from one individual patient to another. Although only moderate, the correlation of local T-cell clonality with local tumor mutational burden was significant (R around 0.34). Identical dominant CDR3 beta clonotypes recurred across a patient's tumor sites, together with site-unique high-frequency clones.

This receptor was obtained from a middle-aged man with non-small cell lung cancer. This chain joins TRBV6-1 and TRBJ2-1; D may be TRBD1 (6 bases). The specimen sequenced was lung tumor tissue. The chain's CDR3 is CASRIYREVNEQFF. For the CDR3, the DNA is TGTGCCAGCAGGATCTACAGGGAAGTCAATGAGCAGTTCTTC.